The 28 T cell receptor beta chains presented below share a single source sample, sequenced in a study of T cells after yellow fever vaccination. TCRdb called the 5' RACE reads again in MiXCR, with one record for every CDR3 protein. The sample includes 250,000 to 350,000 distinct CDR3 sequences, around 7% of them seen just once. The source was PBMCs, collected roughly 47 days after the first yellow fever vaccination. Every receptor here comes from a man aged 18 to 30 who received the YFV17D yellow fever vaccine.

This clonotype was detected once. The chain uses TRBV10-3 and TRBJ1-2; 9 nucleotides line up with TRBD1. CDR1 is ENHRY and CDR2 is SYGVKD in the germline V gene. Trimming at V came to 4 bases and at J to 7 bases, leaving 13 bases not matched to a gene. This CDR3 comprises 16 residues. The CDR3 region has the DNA TGTGCCATCAGTGGTAGGGACAGGGTGTTTTTCGGTGGCTACACCTTC. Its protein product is CAISGRDRVFFGGYTF.

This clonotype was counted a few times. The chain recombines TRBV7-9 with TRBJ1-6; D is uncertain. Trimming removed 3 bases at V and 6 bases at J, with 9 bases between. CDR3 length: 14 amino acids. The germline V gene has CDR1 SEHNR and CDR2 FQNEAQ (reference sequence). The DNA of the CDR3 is TGTGCCAGCAGCTTGAGTGGCCGTAATTCACCCCTCCACTTT. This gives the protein CASSLSGRNSPLHF.

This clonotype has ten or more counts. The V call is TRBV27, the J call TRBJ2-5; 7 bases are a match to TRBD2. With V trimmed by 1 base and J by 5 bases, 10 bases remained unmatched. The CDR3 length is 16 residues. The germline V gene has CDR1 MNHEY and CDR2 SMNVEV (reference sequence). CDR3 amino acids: CASSLWGGRRQETQYF. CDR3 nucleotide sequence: TGTGCCAGCAGTTTATGGGGGGGGAGGCGCCAGGAGACCCAGTACTTC.

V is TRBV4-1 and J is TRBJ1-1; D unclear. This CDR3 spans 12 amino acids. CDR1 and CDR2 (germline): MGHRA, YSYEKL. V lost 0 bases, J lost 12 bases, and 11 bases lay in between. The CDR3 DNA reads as TGCGCCAGCAGCCAAGATGGGAGGGTATCTTTCTTT. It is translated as CASSQDGRVSFF.

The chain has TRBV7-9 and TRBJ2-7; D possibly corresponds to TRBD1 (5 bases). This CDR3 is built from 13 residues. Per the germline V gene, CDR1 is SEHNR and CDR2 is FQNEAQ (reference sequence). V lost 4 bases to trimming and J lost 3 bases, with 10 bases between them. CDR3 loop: CASSSGHLYEQYV. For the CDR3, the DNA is TGTGCCAGCAGCTCCGGACACCTCTACGAGCAGTACGTC.

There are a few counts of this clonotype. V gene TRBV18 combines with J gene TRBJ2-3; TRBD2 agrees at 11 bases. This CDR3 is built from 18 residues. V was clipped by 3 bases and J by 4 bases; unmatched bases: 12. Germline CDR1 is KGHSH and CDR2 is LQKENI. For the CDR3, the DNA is TGTGCCAGCTCACCCCCGGGACTAGCGGCTTCGGGGTCAGATACGCAGTATTTT. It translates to CASSPPGLAASGSDTQYF.

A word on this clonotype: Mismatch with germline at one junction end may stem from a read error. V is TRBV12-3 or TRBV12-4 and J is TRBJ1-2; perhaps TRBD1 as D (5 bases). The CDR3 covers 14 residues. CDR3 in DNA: TGTGCCAGCAGTTTAGGGGAGAACAGGCCGAATCTCTCCTTC. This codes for CASSLGENRPNLSF.

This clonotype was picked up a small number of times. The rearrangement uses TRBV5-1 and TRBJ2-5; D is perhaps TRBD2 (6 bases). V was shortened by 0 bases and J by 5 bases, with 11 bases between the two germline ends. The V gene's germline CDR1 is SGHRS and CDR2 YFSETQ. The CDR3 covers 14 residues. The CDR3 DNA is TGCGCCAGCAGCTTGGAGACTAGTACTGAGACCCAGTACTTC. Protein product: CASSLETSTETQYF. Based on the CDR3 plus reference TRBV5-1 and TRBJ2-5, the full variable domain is KAGVTQTPRYLIKTRGQQVTLSCSPISGHRSVSWYQQTPGQGLQFLFEYFSETQRNKGNFPGRFSGRQFSNSRSEMNVSTLELGDSALYLCASSLETSTETQYFGPGTRLLVL.

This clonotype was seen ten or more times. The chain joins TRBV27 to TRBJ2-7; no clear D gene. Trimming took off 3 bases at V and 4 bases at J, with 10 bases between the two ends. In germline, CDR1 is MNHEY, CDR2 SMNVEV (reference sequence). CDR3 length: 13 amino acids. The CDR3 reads CASSLGSGYEQYF. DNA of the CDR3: TGTGCCAGCAGTTTGGGTTCCGGGTACGAGCAGTACTTC.

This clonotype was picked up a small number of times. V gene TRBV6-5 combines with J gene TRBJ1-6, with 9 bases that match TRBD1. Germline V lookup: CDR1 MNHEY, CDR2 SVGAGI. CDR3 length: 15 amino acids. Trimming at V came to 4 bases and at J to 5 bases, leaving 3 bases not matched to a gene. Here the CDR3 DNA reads TGTGCCAGCAGTTCGGGACAGGGTCATAATTCACCCCTCCACTTT. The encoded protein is CASSSGQGHNSPLHF.

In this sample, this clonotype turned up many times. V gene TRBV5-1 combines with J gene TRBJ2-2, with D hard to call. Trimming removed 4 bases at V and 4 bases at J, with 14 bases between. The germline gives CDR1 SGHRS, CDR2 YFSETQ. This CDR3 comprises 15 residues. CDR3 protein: CASSPGSLSTGELFF. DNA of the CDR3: TGCGCCAGCAGCCCCGGGTCCCTTTCCACCGGGGAGCTGTTTTTT.

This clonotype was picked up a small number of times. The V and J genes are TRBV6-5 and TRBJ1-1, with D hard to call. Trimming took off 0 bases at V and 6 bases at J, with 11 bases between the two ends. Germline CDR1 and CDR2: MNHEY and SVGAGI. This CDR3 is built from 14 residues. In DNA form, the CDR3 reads TGTGCCAGCAGTTACTCGATTGAGAGTTCTGAAGCTTTCTTT. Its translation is CASSYSIESSEAFF.

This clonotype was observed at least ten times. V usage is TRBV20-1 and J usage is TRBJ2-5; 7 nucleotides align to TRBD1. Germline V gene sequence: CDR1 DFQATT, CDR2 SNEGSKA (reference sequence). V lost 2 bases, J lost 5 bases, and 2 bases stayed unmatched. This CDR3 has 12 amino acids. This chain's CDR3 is CSARRDSETQYF. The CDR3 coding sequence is TGCAGTGCTAGACGGGACAGCGAGACCCAGTACTTC.

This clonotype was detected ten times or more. The CDR3 here is CASRLSGANVLTF. The CDR3 bases are TGTGCCAGCAGGCTCTCTGGGGCCAACGTCCTGACTTTC. This rearrangement joins TRBV19 to TRBJ2-6; no reliable D call. This CDR3 has 13 residues. Trimming removed 9 bases at V and 0 bases at J, with 6 bases between. Looked up from germline, CDR1 is LNHDA and CDR2 is SQIVND (reference sequence). Based on the CDR3 plus reference TRBV19 and TRBJ2-6, the full variable domain is DGGITQSPKYLFRKEGQNVTLSCEQNLNHDAMYWYRQDPGQGLRLIYYSQIVNDFQKGDIAEGYSVSREKKESFPLTVTSAQKNPTAFYLCASRLSGANVLTFGAGSRLTVL.

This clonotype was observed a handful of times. The CDR3 nucleotides read TGCGCCAGCAGCCCAGGACAAGGCGGTGCATTAGCTAACTATGGCTACACCTTC. Translating it yields CASSPGQGGALANYGYTF. This chain joins TRBV5-1 and TRBJ1-2, with a possible D match to TRBD1 (5 bases). Germline values: CDR1 SGHRS, CDR2 YFSETQ. CDR3 size: 18 residues. V gave up 4 bases and J gave up 0 bases, with 22 bases separating them.

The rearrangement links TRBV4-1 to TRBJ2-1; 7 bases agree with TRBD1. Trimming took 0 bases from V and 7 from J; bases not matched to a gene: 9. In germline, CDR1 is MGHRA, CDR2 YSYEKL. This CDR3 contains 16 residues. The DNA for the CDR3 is TGCGCCAGCAGCCAAGAAGGGGTTGACAGGGCGAATGAGCAGTTCTTC. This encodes CASSQEGVDRANEQFF.

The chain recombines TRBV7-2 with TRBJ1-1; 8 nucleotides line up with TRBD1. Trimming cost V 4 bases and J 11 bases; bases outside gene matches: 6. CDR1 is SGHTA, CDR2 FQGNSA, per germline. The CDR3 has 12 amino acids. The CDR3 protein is CASSSGGGGAFF. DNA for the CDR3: TGTGCCAGCAGCTCAGGGGGCGGGGGTGCTTTCTTT.

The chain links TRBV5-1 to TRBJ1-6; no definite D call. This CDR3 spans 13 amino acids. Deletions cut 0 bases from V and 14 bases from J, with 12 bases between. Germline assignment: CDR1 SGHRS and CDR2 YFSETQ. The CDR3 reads CASSLGDTVTLHF. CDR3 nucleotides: TGCGCCAGCAGCTTGGGGGATACCGTGACCCTCCACTTT.

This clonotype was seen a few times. The CDR3 protein is CAISESGGGYTEAFF. DNA of the CDR3: TGTGCCATCAGTGAGTCGGGCGGAGGGTACACTGAAGCTTTCTTT. The genes are TRBV10-3 and TRBJ1-1; D is ambiguous. Germline CDR1 reads ENHRY; CDR2 reads SYGVKD. The CDR3 totals 15 residues. Trimming removed 0 bases at V and 3 bases at J, with 11 bases between.

CDR3 region: CASPHTGTEQYV. The CDR3 region has the DNA TGTGCCAGCCCCCATACAGGGACCGAGCAGTACGTC. J is TRBJ2-7 and V is TRBV6-7, with a tentative D call TRBD1 (6 bases). TRBV6-7 is treated as an ORF (open reading frame) with a function not yet certain. The CDR3 sequence is 12 residues long. V was clipped by 8 bases and J by 6 bases, with 14 bases between them.

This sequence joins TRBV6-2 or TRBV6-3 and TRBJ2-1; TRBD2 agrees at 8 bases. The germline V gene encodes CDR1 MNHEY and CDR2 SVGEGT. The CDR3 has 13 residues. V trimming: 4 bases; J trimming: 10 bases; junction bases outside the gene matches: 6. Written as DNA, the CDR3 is TGTGCCAGCAGTTCCGTCGGCGGGGGGGAGCAGTTCTTC. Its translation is CASSSVGGGEQFF.

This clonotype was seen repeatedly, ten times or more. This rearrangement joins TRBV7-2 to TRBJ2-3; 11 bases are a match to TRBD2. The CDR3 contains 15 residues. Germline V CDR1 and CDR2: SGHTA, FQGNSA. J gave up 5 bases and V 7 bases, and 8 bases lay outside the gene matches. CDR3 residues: CASTDSGGAEDTQYF. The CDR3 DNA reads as TGTGCCAGCACAGATAGCGGGGGGGCCGAAGATACGCAGTATTTT.

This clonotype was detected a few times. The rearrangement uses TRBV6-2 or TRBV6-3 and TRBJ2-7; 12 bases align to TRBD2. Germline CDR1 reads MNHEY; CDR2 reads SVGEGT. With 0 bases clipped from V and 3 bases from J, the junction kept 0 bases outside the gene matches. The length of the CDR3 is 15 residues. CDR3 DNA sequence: TGTGCCAGCAGTTACTCGACTAGCGGGGGCTACGAGCAGTACTTC. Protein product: CASSYSTSGGYEQYF.

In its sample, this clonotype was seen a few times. The DNA of the CDR3 is TGTGCCAGCAGCCCCCGGGGACAGGGCCTGGGGATTGAGCAGTTCTTC. Encoded protein: CASSPRGQGLGIEQFF. The V and J genes are TRBV7-6 and TRBJ2-1, with 9 bases fitting TRBD1. CDR1 and CDR2 from the germline V gene are SGHVS and FNYEAQ. Trimming removed 5 bases from V and 9 bases from J; junction bases left unmatched: 14. The CDR3 totals 16 residues.

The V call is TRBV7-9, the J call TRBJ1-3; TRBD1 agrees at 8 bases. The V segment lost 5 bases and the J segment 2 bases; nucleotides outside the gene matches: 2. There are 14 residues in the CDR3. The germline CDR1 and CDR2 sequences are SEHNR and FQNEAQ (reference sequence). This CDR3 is CASSGTGPGNTIYF. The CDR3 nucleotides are TGTGCCAGCAGCGGGACAGGACCTGGAAACACCATATATTTT. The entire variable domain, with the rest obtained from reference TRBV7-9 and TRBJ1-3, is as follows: DTGVSQNPRHKITKRGQNVTFRCDPISEHNRLYWYRQTLGQGPEFLTYFQNEAQLEKSRLLSDRFSAERPKGSFSTLEIQRTEQGDSAMYLCASSGTGPGNTIYFGEGSWLTVV.

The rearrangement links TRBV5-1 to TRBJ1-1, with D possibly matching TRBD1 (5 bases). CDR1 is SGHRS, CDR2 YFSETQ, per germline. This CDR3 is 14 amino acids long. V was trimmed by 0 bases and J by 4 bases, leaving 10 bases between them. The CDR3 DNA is TGCGCCAGCAGCTTGGGCTGGGGGGGCACTGAAGCTTTCTTT. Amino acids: CASSLGWGGTEAFF.

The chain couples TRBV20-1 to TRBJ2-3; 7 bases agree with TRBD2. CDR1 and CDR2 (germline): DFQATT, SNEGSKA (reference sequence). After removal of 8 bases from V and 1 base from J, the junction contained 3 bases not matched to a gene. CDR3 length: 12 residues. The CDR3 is CSTAGGTDTQYF. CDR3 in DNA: TGCAGTACCGCGGGGGGCACAGATACGCAGTATTTT.

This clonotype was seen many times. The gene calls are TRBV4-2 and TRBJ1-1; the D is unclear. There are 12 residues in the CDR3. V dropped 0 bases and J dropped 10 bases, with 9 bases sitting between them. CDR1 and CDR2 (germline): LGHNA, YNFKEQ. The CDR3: CASSQDGRGAFF. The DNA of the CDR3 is TGTGCCAGCAGCCAAGATGGGCGCGGAGCTTTCTTT.